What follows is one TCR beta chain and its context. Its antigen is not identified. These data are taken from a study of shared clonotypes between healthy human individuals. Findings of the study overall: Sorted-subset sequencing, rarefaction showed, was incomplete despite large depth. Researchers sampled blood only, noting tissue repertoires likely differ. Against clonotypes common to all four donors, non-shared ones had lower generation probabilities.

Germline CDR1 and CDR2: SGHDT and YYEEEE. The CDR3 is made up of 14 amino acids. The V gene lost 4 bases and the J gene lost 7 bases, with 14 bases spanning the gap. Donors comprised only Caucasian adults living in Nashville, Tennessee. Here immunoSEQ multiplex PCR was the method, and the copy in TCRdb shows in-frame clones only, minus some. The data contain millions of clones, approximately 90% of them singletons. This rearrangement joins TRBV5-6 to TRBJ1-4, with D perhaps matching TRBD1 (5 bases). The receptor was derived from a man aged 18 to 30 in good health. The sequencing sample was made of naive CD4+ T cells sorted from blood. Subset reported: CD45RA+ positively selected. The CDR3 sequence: CASSRDWRGEKLFF. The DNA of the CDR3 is TGTGCCAGCAGCCGTGACTGGAGGGGTGAAAAACTGTTTTTT.